This entry features one T cell receptor beta chain sequence. The data derive from a study of CD8+ T cells in alopecia areata. The CDR3 sequence is 14 residues long. CDR1 is MNHEY, CDR2 SMNVEV, per germline (reference sequence). The junction had 5 bases not matched to a gene; V was cut back by 6 bases and J by 4 bases. Described treatment: oral pan-JAK inhibitor, 5-10 mg twice daily. It was cDNA, reverse transcribed from extracted RNA, that served as the sequencing template. Some clones are missing from TCRdb's copy, which holds only in-frame ones; the method was immunoSEQ multiplex PCR. Of 180,000 or so clones detected, 58% appear once; the ten largest clones hold 15% to 20%.

The receptor was derived from a human donor with alopecia areata. Here the sequenced sample was CD4+ T cells sorted from blood, taken between weeks 55 and 65, from a patient treated with tofacitinib. The chain uses TRBV27 and TRBJ2-5; TRBD2 aligns across 10 bases. The chain's CDR3 is CASSRLAGVETQYF. The CDR3 DNA reads TGTGCCAGCAGCCGTCTAGCGGGGGTAGAGACCCAGTACTTC.